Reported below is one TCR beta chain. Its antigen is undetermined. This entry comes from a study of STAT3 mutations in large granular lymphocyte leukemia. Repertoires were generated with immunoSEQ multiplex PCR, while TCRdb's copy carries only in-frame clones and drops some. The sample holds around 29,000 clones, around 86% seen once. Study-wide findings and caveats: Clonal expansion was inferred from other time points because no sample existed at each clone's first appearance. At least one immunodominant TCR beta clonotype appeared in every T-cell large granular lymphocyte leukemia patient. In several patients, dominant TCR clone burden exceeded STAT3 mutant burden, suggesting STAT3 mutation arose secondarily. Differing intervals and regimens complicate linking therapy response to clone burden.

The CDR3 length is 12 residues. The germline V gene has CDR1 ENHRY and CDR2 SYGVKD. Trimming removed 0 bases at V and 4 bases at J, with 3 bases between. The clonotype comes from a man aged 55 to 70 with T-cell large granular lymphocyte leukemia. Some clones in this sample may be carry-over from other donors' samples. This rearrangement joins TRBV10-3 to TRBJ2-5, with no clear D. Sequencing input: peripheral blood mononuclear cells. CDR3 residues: CAISESRETQYF. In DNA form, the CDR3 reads TGTGCCATCAGTGAGTCGAGAGAGACCCAGTACTTC.